This T cell receptor beta chain was sequenced for a study of blood T cell repertoires in COVID-19. TCRdb's table, derived via immunoSEQ multiplex PCR, lists solely in-frame clones and lacks some. The sample has fewer than 300,000 clones, 70% to 90% seen once. V dropped 4 bases and J dropped 1; count of bases not matched to a gene: 8. Germline values: CDR1 SGHRS, CDR2 YFSETQ. The CDR3 length is 16 residues. The clonotype originates from a woman aged 25 to 39 with COVID-19, enrolled during active disease. This chain joins TRBV5-1 and TRBJ2-5, with 9 bases identical to TRBD1. Sequenced input: peripheral blood. The CDR3 region is CASSARQGGGQETQYF. CDR3 bases: TGCGCCAGCAGCGCCCGACAGGGGGGAGGCCAAGAGACCCAGTACTTC.